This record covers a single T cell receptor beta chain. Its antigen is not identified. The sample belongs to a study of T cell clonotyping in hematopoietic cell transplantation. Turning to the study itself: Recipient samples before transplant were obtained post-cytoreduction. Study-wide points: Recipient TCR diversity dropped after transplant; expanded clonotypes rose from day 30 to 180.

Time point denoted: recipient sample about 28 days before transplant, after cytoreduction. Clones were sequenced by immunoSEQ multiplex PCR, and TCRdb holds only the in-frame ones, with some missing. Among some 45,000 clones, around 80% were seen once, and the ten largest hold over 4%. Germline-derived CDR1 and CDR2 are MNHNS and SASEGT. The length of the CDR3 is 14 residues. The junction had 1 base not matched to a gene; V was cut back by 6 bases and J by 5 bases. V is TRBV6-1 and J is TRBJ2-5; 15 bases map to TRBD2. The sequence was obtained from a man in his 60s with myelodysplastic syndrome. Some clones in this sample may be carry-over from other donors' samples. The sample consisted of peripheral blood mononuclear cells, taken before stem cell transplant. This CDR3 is CASSGTSGGETQYF. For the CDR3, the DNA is TGTGCCAGCAGCGGGACTAGCGGGGGGGAGACCCAGTACTTC.